The 7 T cell receptor beta chains presented below share a single source sample, sequenced in a study of blood T cell repertoires in COVID-19. Clones were sequenced by immunoSEQ multiplex PCR, and TCRdb holds only the in-frame ones, with some missing. Of about 140,000 clones in the sample, about 88% were seen once. Sequencing was performed on peripheral blood. The receptors derive from a human donor in a cohort sampled during active COVID-19.

This clone showed up just once. The genes are TRBV5-1 and TRBJ2-3; 15 nucleotides agree with TRBD2. Per the germline V gene, CDR1 is SGHRS and CDR2 is YFSETQ. The CDR3 consists of 19 residues. With 0 bases clipped from V and 2 bases from J, the junction kept 7 bases outside the gene matches. The CDR3 DNA is TGCGCCAGCAGCTTGGCGGGACTAGCGGGGGGACTTAACACAGATACGCAGTATTTT. Translating gives CASSLAGLAGGLNTDTQYF.

The V call is TRBV19, the J call TRBJ2-1; 10 bases map to TRBD2. Germline-derived CDR1 and CDR2 are LNHDA and SQIVND (reference sequence). The CDR3 has 17 residues. After removal of 9 bases from V and 0 bases from J, the junction contained 11 bases not matched to a gene. The CDR3 sequence: CASSGRAKGPSYNEQFF. The CDR3 DNA sequence: TGTGCCAGCAGCGGGAGGGCCAAGGGGCCCTCCTACAATGAGCAGTTCTTC.

V and J are TRBV30 and TRBJ1-3, with a weak D call TRBD1 (6 bases). Trimming stripped 4 bases from V and 2 bases from J, with 9 bases between. This CDR3 region has 13 residues. CDR1 is GTSNPN, CDR2 SVGIG, per germline (reference sequence). The CDR3 spells CAWTRGTGNTIYF. The DNA of the CDR3 is TGTGCCTGGACAAGGGGGACTGGAAACACCATATATTTT.

This rearrangement joins TRBV28 to TRBJ1-5; tentatively, D is TRBD1 (5 bases). There are 15 residues in the CDR3. CDR1 is MDHEN, CDR2 SYDVKM, per germline. V lost 3 bases and J lost 0, with 9 bases in between. The DNA of the CDR3 is TGTGCCAGCAGTTTGAAGGGGATTAGCAATCAGCCCCAGCATTTT. Protein: CASSLKGISNQPQHF.

The chain couples TRBV18 to TRBJ2-5; perhaps TRBD2 as D (5 bases). The germline gives CDR1 KGHSH, CDR2 LQKENI. CDR3 length equals 13 residues. With 2 bases removed from V and 5 bases from J, the gap between germline ends came to 9 bases. CDR3 amino acids: CASSPVQRETQYF. Written as DNA, the CDR3 is TGTGCCAGCTCACCAGTTCAGCGGGAGACCCAGTACTTC. Complete variable domain (other parts from reference TRBV18 and TRBJ2-5): NAGVMQNPRHLVRRRGQEARLRCSPMKGHSHVYWYRQLPEEGLKFMVYLQKENIIDESGMPKERFSAEFPKEGPSILRIQQVVRGDSAAYFCASSPVQRETQYFGPGTRLLVL.

This clone was observed a single time. This chain links TRBV18 with TRBJ1-4; no clear D gene. There are 13 residues in the CDR3. Germline V gene sequence: CDR1 KGHSH, CDR2 LQKENI. V dropped 3 bases and J dropped 7 bases, with 9 bases sitting between them. The CDR3 loop is CASSPSRSEKLFF. CDR3 nucleotides: TGTGCCAGCTCACCGTCGAGAAGTGAAAAACTGTTTTTT.

This sequence joins TRBV28 and TRBJ2-5; 7 bases are a match to TRBD1. Germline-derived CDR1 and CDR2 are MDHEN and SYDVKM. The V and J ends lost 4 bases and 0 bases, in that order; junction bases with no gene match: 2. The CDR3 loop spans 14 amino acids. The CDR3: CASSSGQHQETQYF. The CDR3 DNA reads as TGTGCCAGCAGTTCGGGACAGCACCAAGAGACCCAGTACTTC.